Below are 10 T cell receptor beta chains sequenced from a single sample in a study of T cells in localized non-small cell lung cancer. The table came from immunoSEQ multiplex PCR; TCRdb's copy has only in-frame clones and leaves some out. The sample yields about 46,000 clones, about 86% seen once. The specimen comprised peripheral blood mononuclear cells, sampled before any cancer treatment. These receptors all stem from a man between 40 and 70 years old with stage III lung adenocarcinoma.

This rearrangement joins TRBV6-1 to TRBJ1-2, with a tentative D call TRBD1 (6 bases). The length of the CDR3 is 15 residues. Germline CDR1 and CDR2: MNHNS and SASEGT. Trimming took off 2 bases at V and 3 bases at J, with 13 bases between the two ends. The CDR3 region is CASSERGGRHYGYTF. CDR3 coding DNA: TGTGCCAGCAGTGAAAGGGGGGGGCGTCACTATGGCTACACCTTC.

The chain combines TRBV30 with TRBJ2-1; D is possibly TRBD1 (6 bases). The CDR3 length is 14 residues. Germline CDR1 is GTSNPN and CDR2 is SVGIG (reference sequence). V dropped 2 bases and J dropped 7 bases, with 15 bases sitting between them. DNA of the CDR3: TGTGCCTGGAGTTGGGGGCTCTTAGAGAATGAGCAGTTCTTC. It encodes CAWSWGLLENEQFF.

The genes are TRBV27 and TRBJ2-2; 12 nucleotides align to TRBD2. Germline V gene lookup returns CDR1 MNHEY and CDR2 SMNVEV (reference sequence). The CDR3 length is 15 residues. V shed 6 bases and J 4 bases; nucleotides not matched to a gene: 3. The CDR3 nucleotides are TGTGCCAGCAGACCGGGACTAGCGGGCACCGGGGAGCTGTTTTTT. Protein: CASRPGLAGTGELFF.

This chain's CDR3 is CASSQDHRGSGKQYF. The CDR3, as DNA: TGCGCCAGCAGCCAAGACCATCGCGGTTCTGGAAAGCAGTACTTC. The J gene is TRBJ2-7, the V gene TRBV4-1; no firm D call. V lost 0 bases to trimming and J lost 8 bases, with 17 bases between them. This CDR3 is 15 amino acids long. Germline V lookup: CDR1 MGHRA, CDR2 YSYEKL.

V gene TRBV11-2 combines with J gene TRBJ2-7; D may be TRBD1 (6 bases). CDR3 length equals 18 residues. With 4 bases removed from V and 2 bases from J, the gap between germline ends came to 24 bases. The germline V gene has CDR1 SGHAT and CDR2 FQNNGV. CDR3 nucleotide sequence: TGTGCCAGCAGCTCGTCCCGGTCGGGGACACACAATACCTACGAGCAGTACTTC. Amino acids: CASSSSRSGTHNTYEQYF. Based on the CDR3 plus reference TRBV11-2 and TRBJ2-7, the full variable domain is EAGVAQSPRYKIIEKRQSVAFWCNPISGHATLYWYQQILGQGPKLLIQFQNNGVVDDSQLPKDRFSAERLKGVDSTLKIQPAKLEDSAVYLCASSSSRSGTHNTYEQYFGPGTRLTVT.

V gene TRBV14 combines with J gene TRBJ1-6; D ambiguous. V shed 4 bases and J shed 7 bases, with 8 bases lying between them. Germline V gene sequence: CDR1 SGHDN, CDR2 FVKESK. The CDR3 has 13 residues. CDR3 DNA sequence: TGTGCCAGCAGCCGGCTTTCGAATTCACCCCTCCACTTT. This encodes CASSRLSNSPLHF.

The chain recombines TRBV7-8 with TRBJ1-1; D may be TRBD1 (5 bases). From germline, CDR1 is SGHVS and CDR2 FQNEAQ. The ends were cut back, 4 bases at V and 0 bases at J, with 15 bases in the middle. This CDR3 comprises 16 residues. The CDR3 DNA reads as TGTGCCAGCAGCTCACCGTGGGGCAGGTTGAACACTGAAGCTTTCTTT. This translates into CASSSPWGRLNTEAFF. The full variable domain, rest sourced from reference TRBV7-8 and TRBJ1-1, is GAGVSQSPRYKVAKRGQDVALRCDPISGHVSLFWYQQALGQGPEFLTYFQNEAQLDKSGLPSDRFFAERPEGSVSTLKIQRTQQEDSAVYLCASSSPWGRLNTEAFFGQGTRLTVV.

The chain is built from TRBV6-6 and TRBJ2-7; D gene uncertain. From germline, CDR1 is MNHNY and CDR2 SVGAGI (reference sequence). The CDR3 contains 11 residues. With 6 bases removed from V and 5 bases from J, the gap between germline ends came to 8 bases. In DNA form, the CDR3 reads TGTGCCAGCAGGACCCTCCACGAGCAGTACTTC. Amino acid sequence: CASRTLHEQYF.

The chain links TRBV30 to TRBJ2-2; D is unresolved. This CDR3 has 15 amino acids. Germline V lookup: CDR1 GTSNPN, CDR2 SVGIG (reference sequence). V lost 0 bases to trimming and J lost 0 bases, with 8 bases between them. CDR3 DNA: TGTGCCTGGAGTGTAGGGCAGTCGAACACCGGGGAGCTGTTTTTT. Its protein product is CAWSVGQSNTGELFF. The full variable domain, completed using reference TRBV30 and TRBJ2-2, is SQTIHQWPATLVQPVGSPLSLECTVEGTSNPNLYWYRQAAGRGLQLLFYSVGIGQISSEVPQNLSASRPQDRQFILSSKKLLLSDSGFYLCAWSVGQSNTGELFFGEGSRLTVL.

The rearrangement uses TRBV6-5 and TRBJ1-2; D call uncertain. CDR3 size: 11 residues. Looked up from germline, CDR1 is MNHEY and CDR2 is SVGAGI. Trimming took 9 bases from V and 6 from J, leaving 11 bases between them. CDR3 region: CASSPGHGYTF. The CDR3 DNA reads as TGTGCCAGTTCCCCCGGTCATGGCTACACCTTC.